This TCR beta chain is from a study of shared clonotypes between healthy human individuals. Looking at the study overall: Donors had three CD4 naive, three CD4 memory, two CD8 naive and one CD8 memory plate apiece. Study results and caveats: Non-shared clonotypes showed lower generation probabilities than clonotypes common to all four donors. Naive subsets generally had larger estimated richness than memory subsets.

The CDR3 contains 12 residues. Germline assignment: CDR1 LGHNT and CDR2 FRNRAP. The germline V and J ends were trimmed by 5 bases and 6 bases, with 11 bases remaining between them. The assay was run at deep level. Only in-frame clones appear in the TCRdb table, and some are missing; sequencing was by immunoSEQ multiplex PCR. The sample includes roughly 850,000 clones, around 96% of them seen just once. Cells designated naive CD8 were CD45RO-negative and were positively selected for CCR7, with terminally differentiated effector memory CD45RA+ cells excluded. This clone was detected once. The antigen is not known.

Sequenced material: naive CD8+ T cells sorted from blood. The receptor was isolated from a man under 40 in good health. The rearrangement uses TRBV12-5 and TRBJ2-7; unclear D gene. CDR3 nucleotide sequence: TGTGCTAGTGGTCTCTCCAGGCGCGAGCAGTACTTC. Its translation: CASGLSRREQYF.